This T cell receptor (beta chain) was documented in a study of T cells in Graves' hyperthyroidism and ophthalmopathy. This clonotype was detected many times. Amplified TCR beta CDR3 regions came from RNA transcripts. In the first-round RT-PCR of the TCR CDR3, the HTBI primer set was used. TCRdb called the multiplex PCR reads again in MiXCR, with one record for every CDR3 protein. Of approximately 380,000 distinct CDR3 sequences in the sample, under 20% were seen once. The CDR3 extends over 15 amino acids. The germline V gene has CDR1 MNHEY and CDR2 SMNVEV (reference sequence). V dropped 6 bases and J dropped 3 bases, with 17 bases sitting between them. Diagnostic assessment was based on clinical symptoms, serum thyroxine and TRAb, thyroid ultrasound and orbital computed tomography.

The V and J genes are TRBV27 and TRBJ2-5, with D perhaps TRBD2 (6 bases). Sequencing used blood. This TCR came from a woman between 18 and 29 years old with Graves' hyperthyroidism. The CDR3, as DNA: TGTGCCAGCAGCGCCGAGACTAGATATAAAGAGACCCAGTACTTC. This sequence encodes CASSAETRYKETQYF.